These 3 T cell receptor beta chains were sequenced from one sample in a study of blood T cell repertoires in COVID-19. Some clones are missing from TCRdb's copy, which holds only in-frame ones; the method was immunoSEQ multiplex PCR. The sample lists approximately 340,000 clones; roughly 86% were seen once. Sequenced material: peripheral blood. These receptors were collected from a man aged 25 to 45 with COVID-19, enrolled during active disease.

The gene calls are TRBV6-6 and TRBJ1-5; weak D call: TRBD1 (6 bases). The CDR3 has 15 amino acids. V was cut by 5 bases and J by 6 bases, with 17 bases left in between. The germline gives CDR1 MNHNY, CDR2 SVGAGI (reference sequence). As DNA, the CDR3 is TGTGCCAGCAGTAAGTCCCCAGGGGAAGGTCAGCCCCAGCATTTT. This codes for CASSKSPGEGQPQHF.

This clone was found a few times. The chain joins TRBV5-8 to TRBJ2-1; a weak D match, TRBD1 (5 bases). V dropped 5 bases and J dropped 8 bases, with 14 bases sitting between them. This CDR3 has 13 amino acids. The germline gives CDR1 SGHTS, CDR2 YDEGEE. This CDR3 reads CASSFDRSDEQFF. CDR3 in DNA: TGTGCCAGCAGTTTTGACAGATCCGATGAGCAGTTCTTC.

This chain links TRBV13 with TRBJ2-1; 11 nucleotides match TRBD1. Germline CDR1 reads PRHDT; CDR2 reads FYEKMQ (reference sequence). This CDR3 region has 16 residues. V was clipped by 5 bases and J by 4 bases; unmatched bases: 7. The CDR3 coding sequence is TGTGCCAGCAGCCCCCTAGGGACAGGGGGTTACAATGAGCAGTTCTTC. This encodes CASSPLGTGGYNEQFF.